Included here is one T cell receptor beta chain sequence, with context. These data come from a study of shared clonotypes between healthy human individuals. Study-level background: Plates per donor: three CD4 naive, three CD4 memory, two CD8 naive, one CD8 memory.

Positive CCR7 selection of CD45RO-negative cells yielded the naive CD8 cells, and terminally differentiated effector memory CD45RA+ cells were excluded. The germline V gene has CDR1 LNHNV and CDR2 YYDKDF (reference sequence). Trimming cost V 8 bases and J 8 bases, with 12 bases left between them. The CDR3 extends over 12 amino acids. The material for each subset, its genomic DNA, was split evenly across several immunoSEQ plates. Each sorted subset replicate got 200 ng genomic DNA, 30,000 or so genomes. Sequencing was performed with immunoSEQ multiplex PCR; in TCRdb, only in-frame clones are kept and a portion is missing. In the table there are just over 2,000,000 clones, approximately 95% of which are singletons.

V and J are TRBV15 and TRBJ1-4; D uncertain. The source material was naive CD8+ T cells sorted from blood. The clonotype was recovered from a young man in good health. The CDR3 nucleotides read TGTGCCACCGCCGGTGAGGGAGAAAAACTGTTTTTT. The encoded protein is CATAGEGEKLFF. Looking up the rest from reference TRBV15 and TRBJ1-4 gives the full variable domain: DAMVIQNPRYQVTQFGKPVTLSCSQTLNHNVMYWYQQKSSQAPKLLFHYYDKDFNNEADTPDNFQSRRPNTSFCFLDIRSPGLGDTAMYLCATAGEGEKLFFGSGTQLSVL.